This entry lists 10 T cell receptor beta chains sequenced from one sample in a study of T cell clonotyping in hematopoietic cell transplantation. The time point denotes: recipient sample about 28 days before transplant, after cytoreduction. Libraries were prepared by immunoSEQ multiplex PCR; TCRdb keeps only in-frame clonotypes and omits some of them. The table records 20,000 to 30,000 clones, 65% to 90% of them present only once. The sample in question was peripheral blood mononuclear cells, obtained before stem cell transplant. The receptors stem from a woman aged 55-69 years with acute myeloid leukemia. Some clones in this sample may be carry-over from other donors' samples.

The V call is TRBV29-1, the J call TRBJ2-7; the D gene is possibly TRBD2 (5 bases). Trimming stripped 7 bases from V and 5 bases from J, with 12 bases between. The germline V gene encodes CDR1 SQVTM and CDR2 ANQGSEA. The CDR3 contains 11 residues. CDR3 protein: CSAGHGNEQYF. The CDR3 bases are TGCAGCGCTGGTCACGGGAACGAGCAGTACTTC.

Written as DNA, the CDR3 is TGTGCCAGCAGTGAATCGACACTCTACTCTGGAAACACCATATATTTT. It specifies CASSESTLYSGNTIYF. This sequence joins TRBV25-1 and TRBJ1-3; D gene ambiguous. The CDR3 has 16 residues. Germline CDR1 and CDR2: MGHDK and SYGVNS. V was pared by 1 base and J by 0 bases, with 10 bases between.

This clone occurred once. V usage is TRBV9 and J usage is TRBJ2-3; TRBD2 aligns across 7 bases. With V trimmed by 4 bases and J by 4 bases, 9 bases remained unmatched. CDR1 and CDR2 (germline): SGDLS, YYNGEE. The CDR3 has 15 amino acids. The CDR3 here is CASSQDGRRADTQYF. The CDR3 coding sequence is TGTGCCAGCAGCCAAGACGGGAGGAGGGCAGATACGCAGTATTTT. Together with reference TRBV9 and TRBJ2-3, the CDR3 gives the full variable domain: DSGVTQTPKHLITATGQRVTLRCSPRSGDLSVYWYQQSLDQGLQFLIQYYNGEERAKGNILERFSAQQFPDLHSELNLSSLELGDSALYFCASSQDGRRADTQYFGPGTRLTVL.

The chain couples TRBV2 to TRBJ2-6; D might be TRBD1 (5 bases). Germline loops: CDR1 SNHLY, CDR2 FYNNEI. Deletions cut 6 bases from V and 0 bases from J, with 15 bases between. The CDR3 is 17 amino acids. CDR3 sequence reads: CASSQGYRGSGANVLTF. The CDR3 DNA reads TGTGCCAGCAGCCAGGGTTATCGTGGCTCTGGGGCCAACGTCCTGACTTTC.

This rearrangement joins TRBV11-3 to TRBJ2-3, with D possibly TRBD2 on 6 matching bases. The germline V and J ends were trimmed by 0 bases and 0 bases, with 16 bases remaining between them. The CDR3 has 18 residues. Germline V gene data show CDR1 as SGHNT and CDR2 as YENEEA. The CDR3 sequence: CASSLEGETGTSTDTQYF. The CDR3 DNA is TGTGCCAGCAGCTTAGAGGGCGAAACCGGGACTAGCACAGATACGCAGTATTTT.

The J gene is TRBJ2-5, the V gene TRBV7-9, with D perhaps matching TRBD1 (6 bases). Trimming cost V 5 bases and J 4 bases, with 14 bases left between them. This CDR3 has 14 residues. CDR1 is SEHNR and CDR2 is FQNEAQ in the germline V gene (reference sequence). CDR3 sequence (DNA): TGTGCCAGCAGCCAAAGTAAACAGGGAGAGACCCAGTACTTC. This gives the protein CASSQSKQGETQYF.

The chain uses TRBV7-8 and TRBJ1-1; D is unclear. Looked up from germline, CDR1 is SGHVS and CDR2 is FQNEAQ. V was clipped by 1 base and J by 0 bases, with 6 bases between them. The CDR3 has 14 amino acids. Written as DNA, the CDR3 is TGTGCCAGCAGCTTAGGGGCTATGAACACTGAAGCTTTCTTT. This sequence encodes CASSLGAMNTEAFF.

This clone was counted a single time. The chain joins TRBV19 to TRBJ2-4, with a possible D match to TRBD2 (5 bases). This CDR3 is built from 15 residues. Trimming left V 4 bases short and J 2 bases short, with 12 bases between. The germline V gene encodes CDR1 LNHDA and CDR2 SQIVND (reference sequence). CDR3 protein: CASSKTWETKNIQYF. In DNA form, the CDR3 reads TGTGCCAGTAGTAAGACTTGGGAGACCAAAAACATTCAGTACTTC.

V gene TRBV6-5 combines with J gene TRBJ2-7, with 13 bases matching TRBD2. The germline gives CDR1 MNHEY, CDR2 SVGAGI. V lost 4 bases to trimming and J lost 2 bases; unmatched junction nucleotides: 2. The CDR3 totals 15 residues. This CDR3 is CASSWGLAGTYEQYF. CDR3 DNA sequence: TGTGCCAGCAGTTGGGGACTAGCGGGGACCTACGAGCAGTACTTC.

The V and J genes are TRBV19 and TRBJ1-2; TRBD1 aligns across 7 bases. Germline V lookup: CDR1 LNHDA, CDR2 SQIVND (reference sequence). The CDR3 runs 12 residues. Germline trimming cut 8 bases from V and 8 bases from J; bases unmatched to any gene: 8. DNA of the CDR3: TGTGCCAGTTCCGACAGGGTCGGCGGCTACACCTTC. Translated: CASSDRVGGYTF. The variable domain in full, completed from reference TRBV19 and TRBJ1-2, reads DGGITQSPKYLFRKEGQNVTLSCEQNLNHDAMYWYRQDPGQGLRLIYYSQIVNDFQKGDIAEGYSVSREKKESFPLTVTSAQKNPTAFYLCASSDRVGGYTFGSGTRLTVV.